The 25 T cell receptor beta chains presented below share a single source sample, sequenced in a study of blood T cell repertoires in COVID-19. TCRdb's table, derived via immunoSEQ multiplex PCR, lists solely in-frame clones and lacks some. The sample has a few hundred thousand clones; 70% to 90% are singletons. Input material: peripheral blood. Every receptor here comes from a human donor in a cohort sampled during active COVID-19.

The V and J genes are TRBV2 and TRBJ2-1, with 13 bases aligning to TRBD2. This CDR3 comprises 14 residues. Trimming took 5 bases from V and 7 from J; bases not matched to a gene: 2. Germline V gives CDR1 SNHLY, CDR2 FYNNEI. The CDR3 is CASSKGLAGNEQFF. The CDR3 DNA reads TGTGCCAGCAGTAAGGGACTAGCGGGGAATGAGCAGTTCTTC.

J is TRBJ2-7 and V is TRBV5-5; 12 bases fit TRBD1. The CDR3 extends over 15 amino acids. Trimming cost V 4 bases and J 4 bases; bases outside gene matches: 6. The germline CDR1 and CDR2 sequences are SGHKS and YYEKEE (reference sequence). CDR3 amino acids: CASSDRDRGLYEQYF. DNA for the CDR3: TGTGCCAGCAGCGACCGGGACAGGGGGCTTTACGAGCAGTACTTC.

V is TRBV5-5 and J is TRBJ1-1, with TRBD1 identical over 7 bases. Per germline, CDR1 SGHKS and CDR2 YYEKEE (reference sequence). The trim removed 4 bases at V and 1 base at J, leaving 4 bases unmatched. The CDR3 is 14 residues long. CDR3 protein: CASSVGTANTEAFF. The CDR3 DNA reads TGTGCCAGCAGCGTAGGGACAGCGAACACTGAAGCTTTCTTT.

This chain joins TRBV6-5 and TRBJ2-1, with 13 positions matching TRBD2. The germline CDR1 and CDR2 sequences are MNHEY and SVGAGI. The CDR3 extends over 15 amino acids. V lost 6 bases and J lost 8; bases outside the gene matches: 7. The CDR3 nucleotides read TGTGCCAGCAGAGAGGGACTAGCGGGGAGGGATGAGCAGTTCTTC. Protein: CASREGLAGRDEQFF.

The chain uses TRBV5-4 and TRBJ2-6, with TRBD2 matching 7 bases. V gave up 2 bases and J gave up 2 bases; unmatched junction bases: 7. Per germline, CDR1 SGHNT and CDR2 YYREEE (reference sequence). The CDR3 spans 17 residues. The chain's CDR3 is CASSLLGAGAGANVLTF. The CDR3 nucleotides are TGTGCCAGCAGCTTATTAGGGGCGGGGGCTGGGGCCAACGTCCTGACTTTC.

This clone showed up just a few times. The CDR3 nucleotides read TGTGCCAGCAGCGTACCAGGGGGCGAAAAACTGTTTTTT. Protein product: CASSVPGGEKLFF. The chain uses TRBV9 and TRBJ1-4; 8 positions match TRBD1. From germline, CDR1 is SGDLS and CDR2 YYNGEE. The CDR3 runs to 13 residues. V lost 1 base, J lost 8 bases, and 1 base stayed unmatched.

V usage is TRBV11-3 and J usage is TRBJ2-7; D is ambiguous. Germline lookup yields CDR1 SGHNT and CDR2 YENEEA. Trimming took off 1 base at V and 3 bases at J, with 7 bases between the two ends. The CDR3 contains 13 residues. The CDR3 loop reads CASSLAADYEQYF. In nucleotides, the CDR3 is TGTGCCAGCAGCTTAGCGGCGGACTACGAGCAGTACTTC.

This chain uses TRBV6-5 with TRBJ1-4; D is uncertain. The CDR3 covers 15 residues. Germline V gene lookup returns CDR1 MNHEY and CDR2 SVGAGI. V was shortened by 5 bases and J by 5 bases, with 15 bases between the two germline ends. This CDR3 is CASSPEEWANEKLFF. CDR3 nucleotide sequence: TGTGCCAGCAGTCCCGAAGAGTGGGCAAATGAAAAACTGTTTTTT.

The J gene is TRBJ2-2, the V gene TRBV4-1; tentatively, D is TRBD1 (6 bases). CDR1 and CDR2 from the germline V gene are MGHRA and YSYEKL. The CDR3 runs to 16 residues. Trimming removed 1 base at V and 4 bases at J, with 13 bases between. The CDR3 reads CASSQVVGARTGELFF. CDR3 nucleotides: TGCGCCAGCAGCCAAGTGGTGGGGGCGCGCACCGGGGAGCTGTTTTTT.

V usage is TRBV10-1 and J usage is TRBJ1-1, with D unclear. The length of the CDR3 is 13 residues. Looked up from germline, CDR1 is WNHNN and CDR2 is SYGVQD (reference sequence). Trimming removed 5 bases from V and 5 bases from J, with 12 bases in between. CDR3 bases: TGCGCCAGCAGTCTAAGCGCGGGGACTGAAGCTTTCTTT. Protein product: CASSLSAGTEAFF.

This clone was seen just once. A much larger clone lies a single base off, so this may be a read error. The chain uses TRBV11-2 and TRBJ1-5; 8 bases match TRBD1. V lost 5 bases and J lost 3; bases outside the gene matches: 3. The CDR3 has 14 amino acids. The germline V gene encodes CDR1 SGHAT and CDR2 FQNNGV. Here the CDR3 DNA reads TGTGCCAGCAGCCCGGACAGGGCCAATCAGCCCCAGCATTTT. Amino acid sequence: CASSPDRANQPQHF.

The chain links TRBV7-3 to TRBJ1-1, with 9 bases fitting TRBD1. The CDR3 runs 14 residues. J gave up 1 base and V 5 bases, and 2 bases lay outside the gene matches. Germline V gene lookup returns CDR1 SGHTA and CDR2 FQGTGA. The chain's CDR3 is CASSVTGGNTEAFF. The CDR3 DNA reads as TGTGCCAGCAGCGTGACAGGGGGGAACACTGAAGCTTTCTTT.

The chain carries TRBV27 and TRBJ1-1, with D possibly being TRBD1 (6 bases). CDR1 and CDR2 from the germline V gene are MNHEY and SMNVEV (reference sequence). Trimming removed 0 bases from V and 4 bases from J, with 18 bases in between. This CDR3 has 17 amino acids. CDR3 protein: CASSLSFTGRMGTEAFF. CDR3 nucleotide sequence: TGTGCCAGCAGTTTATCTTTTACAGGGAGAATGGGCACTGAAGCTTTCTTT.

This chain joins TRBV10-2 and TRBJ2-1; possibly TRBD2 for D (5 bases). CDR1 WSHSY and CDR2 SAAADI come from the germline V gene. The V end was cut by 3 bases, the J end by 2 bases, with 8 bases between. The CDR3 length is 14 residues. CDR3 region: CASSDGGPYNEQFF. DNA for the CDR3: TGCGCCAGCAGTGACGGCGGGCCCTACAATGAGCAGTTCTTC.

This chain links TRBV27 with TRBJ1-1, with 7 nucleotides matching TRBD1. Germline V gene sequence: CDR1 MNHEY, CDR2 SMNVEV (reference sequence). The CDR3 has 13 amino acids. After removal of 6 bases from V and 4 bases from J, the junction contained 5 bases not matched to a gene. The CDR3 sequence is CASRYQGVTEAFF. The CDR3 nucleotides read TGTGCCAGCAGATATCAGGGGGTCACTGAAGCTTTCTTT.

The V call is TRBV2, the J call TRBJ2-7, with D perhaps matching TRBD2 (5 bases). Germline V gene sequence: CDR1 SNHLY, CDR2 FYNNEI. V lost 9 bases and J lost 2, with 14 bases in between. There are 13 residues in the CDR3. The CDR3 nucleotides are TGTGCCAGTCTTGGAGAGGGAGCCTACGAGCAGTACTTC. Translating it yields CASLGEGAYEQYF.

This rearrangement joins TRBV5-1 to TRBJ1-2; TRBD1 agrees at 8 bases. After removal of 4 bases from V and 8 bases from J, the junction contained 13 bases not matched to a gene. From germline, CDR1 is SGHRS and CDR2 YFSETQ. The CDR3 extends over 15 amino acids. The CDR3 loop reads CASSQTTTGEGGYTF. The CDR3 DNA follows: TGCGCCAGCAGCCAGACAACGACAGGGGAGGGGGGCTACACCTTC.

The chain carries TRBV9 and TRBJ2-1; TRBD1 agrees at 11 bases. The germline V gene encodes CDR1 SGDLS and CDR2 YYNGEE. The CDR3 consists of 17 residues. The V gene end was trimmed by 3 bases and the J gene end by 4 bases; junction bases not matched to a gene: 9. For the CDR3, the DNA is TGTGCCAGCAGCGGAGGACAGGGGGCGTCCTTTTACAATGAGCAGTTCTTC. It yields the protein CASSGGQGASFYNEQFF.

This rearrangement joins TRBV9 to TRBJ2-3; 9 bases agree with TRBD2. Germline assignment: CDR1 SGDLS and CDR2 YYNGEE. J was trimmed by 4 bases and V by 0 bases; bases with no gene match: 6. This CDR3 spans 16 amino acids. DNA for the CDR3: TGTGCCAGCAGCGTAGAGGCGGGGGGGCATCCAGATACGCAGTATTTT. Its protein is CASSVEAGGHPDTQYF.

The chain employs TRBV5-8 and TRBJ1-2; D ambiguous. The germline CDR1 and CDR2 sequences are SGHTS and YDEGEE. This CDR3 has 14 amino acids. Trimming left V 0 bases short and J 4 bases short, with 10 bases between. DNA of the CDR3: TGTGCCAGCAGCTTGGATGCAGGACTCTATGGCTACACCTTC. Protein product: CASSLDAGLYGYTF.

The CDR3 nucleotides are TGTGCCTGGAGCACAGGGGGGGTTTCTGAGACCCAGTACTTC. Encoded protein: CAWSTGGVSETQYF. V usage is TRBV30 and J usage is TRBJ2-5; a possible D gene is TRBD1 (8 bases). Germline loops: CDR1 GTSNPN, CDR2 SVGIG (reference sequence). CDR3 length: 14 residues. The ends were cut back, 3 bases at V and 5 bases at J, with 16 bases in the middle. Full variable domain (rest looked up from reference TRBV30 and TRBJ2-5): SQTIHQWPATLVQPVGSPLSLECTVEGTSNPNLYWYRQAAGRGLQLLFYSVGIGQISSEVPQNLSASRPQDRQFILSSKKLLLSDSGFYLCAWSTGGVSETQYFGPGTRLLVL.

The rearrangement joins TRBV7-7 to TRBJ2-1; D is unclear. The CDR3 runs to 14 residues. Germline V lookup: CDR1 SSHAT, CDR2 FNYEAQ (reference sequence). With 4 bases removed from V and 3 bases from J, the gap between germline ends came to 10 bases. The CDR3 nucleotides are TGTGCCAGCAGCTATCGAGGAGACTACAATGAGCAGTTCTTC. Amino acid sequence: CASSYRGDYNEQFF.

CDR3: CASSAGTNNSPLHF. The CDR3 DNA follows: TGTGCCAGTTCTGCCGGGACTAATAATTCACCCCTCCACTTT. This chain links TRBV3-1 (or the pseudogene TRBV3-2) with TRBJ1-6; TRBD1 is a possible D gene (5 bases). This CDR3 comprises 14 residues. V was cut by 9 bases and J by 5 bases, with 14 bases left in between. CDR1 and CDR2 from the germline V gene are LGHDT and YNNKEL (reference sequence).

This chain's CDR3 is CATSDGGLGNNEQFF. CDR3 DNA sequence: TGTGCCACCAGTGATGGGGGACTAGGGAACAATGAGCAGTTCTTC. The chain has TRBV24-1 and TRBJ2-1; 8 bases line up with TRBD2. This CDR3 has 15 amino acids. V dropped 3 bases and J dropped 5; count of bases not matched to a gene: 5. Germline CDR1 and CDR2: KGHDR and SFDVKD.

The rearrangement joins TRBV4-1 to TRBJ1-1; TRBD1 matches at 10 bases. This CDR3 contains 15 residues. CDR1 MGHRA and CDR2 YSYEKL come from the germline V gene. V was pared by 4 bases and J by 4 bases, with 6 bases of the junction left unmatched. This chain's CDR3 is CASSPSGTGATEAFF. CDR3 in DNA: TGCGCCAGCAGCCCTTCCGGGACAGGGGCCACTGAAGCTTTCTTT.